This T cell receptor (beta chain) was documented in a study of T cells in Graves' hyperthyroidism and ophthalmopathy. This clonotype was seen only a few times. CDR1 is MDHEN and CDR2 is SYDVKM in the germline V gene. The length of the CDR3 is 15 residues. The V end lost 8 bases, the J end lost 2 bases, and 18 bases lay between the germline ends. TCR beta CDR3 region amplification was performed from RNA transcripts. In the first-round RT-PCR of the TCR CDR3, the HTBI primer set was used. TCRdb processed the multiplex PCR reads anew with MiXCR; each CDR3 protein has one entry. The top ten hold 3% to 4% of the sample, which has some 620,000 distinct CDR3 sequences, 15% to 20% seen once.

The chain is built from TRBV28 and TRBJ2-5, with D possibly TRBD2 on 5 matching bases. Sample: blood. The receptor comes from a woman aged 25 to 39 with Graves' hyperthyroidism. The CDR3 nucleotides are TGTGCCAGCCGGAGGACCAGGACGGGACAAGAGACCCAGTACTTC. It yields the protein CASRRTRTGQETQYF.